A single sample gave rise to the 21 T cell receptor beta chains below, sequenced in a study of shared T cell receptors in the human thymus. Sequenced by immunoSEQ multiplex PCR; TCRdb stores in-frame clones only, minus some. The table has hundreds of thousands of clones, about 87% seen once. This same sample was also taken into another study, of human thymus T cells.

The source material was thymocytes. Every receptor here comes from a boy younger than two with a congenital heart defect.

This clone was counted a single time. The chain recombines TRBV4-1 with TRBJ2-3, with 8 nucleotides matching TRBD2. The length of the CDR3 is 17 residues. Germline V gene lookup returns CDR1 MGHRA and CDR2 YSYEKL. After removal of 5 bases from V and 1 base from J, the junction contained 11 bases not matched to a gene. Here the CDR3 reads CASSSTPAGAGTDTQYF. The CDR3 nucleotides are TGCGCCAGCAGCTCCACTCCAGCGGGAGCAGGCACAGATACGCAGTATTTT.

This CDR3 is CASSEVSYEQYF. CDR3 nucleotides: TGTGCCAGCAGTGAAGTATCCTACGAGCAGTACTTC. The chain joins TRBV6-1 to TRBJ2-7; no reliable D call. The CDR3 is 12 residues long. CDR1 MNHNS and CDR2 SASEGT come from the germline V gene. Trimming left V 1 base short and J 1 base short, with 2 bases between.

This CDR3 reads CASSYSAGSYNEQFF. The CDR3 bases are TGTGCCAGCAGTTACAGTGCGGGCTCCTACAATGAGCAGTTCTTC. The chain is built from TRBV6-5 and TRBJ2-1; D may be TRBD2 (5 bases). The CDR3 is 15 residues long. The germline V gene encodes CDR1 MNHEY and CDR2 SVGAGI. V was pared by 2 bases and J by 0 bases, with 8 bases between.

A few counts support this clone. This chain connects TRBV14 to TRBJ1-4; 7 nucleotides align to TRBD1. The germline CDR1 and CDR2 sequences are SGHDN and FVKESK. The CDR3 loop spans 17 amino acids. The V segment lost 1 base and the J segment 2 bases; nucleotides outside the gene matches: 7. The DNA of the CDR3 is TGTGCCAGCAGCCAAGGTTTAGGGGGCGTTACTAATGAAAAACTGTTTTTT. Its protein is CASSQGLGGVTNEKLFF.

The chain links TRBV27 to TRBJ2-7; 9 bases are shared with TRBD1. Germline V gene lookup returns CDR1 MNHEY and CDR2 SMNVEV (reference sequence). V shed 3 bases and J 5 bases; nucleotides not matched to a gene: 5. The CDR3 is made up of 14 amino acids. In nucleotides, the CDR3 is TGTGCCAGCAGTTTCGGACAGGGGACAGACGAGCAGTACTTC. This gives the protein CASSFGQGTDEQYF.

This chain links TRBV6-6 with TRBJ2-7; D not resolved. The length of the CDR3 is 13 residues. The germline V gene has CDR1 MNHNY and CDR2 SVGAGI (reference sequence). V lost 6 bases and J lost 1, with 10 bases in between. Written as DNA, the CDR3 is TGTGCCAGCAGACCACTCCGGTCCTACGAGCAGTACTTC. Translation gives CASRPLRSYEQYF.

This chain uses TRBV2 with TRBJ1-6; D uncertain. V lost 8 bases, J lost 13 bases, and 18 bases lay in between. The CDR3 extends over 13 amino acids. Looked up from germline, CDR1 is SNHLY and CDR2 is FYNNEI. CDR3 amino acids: CASCSVKDSPLHF. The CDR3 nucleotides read TGTGCCAGCTGTTCGGTGAAGGACTCCCCCCTCCACTTT.

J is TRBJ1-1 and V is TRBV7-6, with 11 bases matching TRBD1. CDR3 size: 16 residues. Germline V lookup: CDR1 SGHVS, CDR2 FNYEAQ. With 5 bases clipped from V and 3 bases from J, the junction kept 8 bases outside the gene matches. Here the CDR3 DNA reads TGTGCCAGCAGCATCAGGACAGGGGGCAAAGACACTGAAGCTTTCTTT. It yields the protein CASSIRTGGKDTEAFF.

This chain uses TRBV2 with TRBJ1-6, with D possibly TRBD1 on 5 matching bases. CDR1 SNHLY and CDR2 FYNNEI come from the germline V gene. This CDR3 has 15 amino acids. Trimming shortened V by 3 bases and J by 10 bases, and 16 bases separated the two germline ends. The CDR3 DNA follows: TGTGCCAGCAGTGAGGGGCCAGCGATTAGGTCACCCCTCCACTTT. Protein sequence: CASSEGPAIRSPLHF. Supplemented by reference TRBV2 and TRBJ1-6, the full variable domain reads EPEVTQTPSHQVTQMGQEVILRCVPISNHLYFYWYRQILGQKVEFLVSFYNNEISEKSEIFDDQFSVERPDGSNFTLKIRSTKLEDSAMYFCASSEGPAIRSPLHFGNGTRLTVT.

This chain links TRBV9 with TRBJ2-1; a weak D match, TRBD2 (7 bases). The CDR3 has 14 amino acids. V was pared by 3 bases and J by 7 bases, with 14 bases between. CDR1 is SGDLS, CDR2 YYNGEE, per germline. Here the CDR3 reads CASSAGGPANEQFF. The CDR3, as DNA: TGTGCCAGCAGCGCCGGGGGGCCGGCGAATGAGCAGTTCTTC.

In DNA form, the CDR3 reads TGTGCCACCCGGCCCAGGGGCTTGCGCGCAGATACGCAGTATTTT. This encodes CATRPRGLRADTQYF. The chain uses TRBV15 and TRBJ2-3; possible D gene TRBD1, 6 bases. Germline lookup yields CDR1 LNHNV and CDR2 YYDKDF (reference sequence). With 8 bases removed from V and 4 bases from J, the gap between germline ends came to 19 bases. The CDR3 length is 15 residues.

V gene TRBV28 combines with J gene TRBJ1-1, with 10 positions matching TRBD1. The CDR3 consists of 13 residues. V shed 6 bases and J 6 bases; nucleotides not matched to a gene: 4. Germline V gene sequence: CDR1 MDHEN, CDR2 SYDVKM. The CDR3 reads CASRGQGIAEAFF. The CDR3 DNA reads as TGTGCCAGCAGGGGACAGGGGATCGCTGAAGCTTTCTTT.

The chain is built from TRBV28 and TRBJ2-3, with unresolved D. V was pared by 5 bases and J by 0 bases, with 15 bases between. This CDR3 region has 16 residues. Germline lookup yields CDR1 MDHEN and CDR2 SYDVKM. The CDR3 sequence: CASSRSSSASTDTQYF. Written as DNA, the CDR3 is TGTGCCAGCAGTCGTAGCAGCTCTGCTAGCACAGATACGCAGTATTTT.

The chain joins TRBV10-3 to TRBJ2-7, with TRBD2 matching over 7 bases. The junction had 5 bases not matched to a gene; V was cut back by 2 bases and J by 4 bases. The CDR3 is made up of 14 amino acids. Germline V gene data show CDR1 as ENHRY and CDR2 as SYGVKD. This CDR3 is CAISEGLADYEQYF. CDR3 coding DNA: TGTGCCATCAGTGAGGGGCTAGCGGATTACGAGCAGTACTTC.

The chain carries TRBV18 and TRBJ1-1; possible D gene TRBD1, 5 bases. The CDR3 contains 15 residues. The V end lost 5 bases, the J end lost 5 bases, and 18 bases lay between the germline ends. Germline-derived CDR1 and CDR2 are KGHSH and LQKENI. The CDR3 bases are TGTGCCAGCTCATTTAGTCGCGACAGACCGACTGAAGCTTTCTTT. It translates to CASSFSRDRPTEAFF.

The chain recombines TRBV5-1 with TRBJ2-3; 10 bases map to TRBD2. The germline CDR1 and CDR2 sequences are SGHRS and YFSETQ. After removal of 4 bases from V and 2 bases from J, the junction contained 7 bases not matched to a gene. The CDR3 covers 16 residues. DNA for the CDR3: TGCGCCAGCAGCACAAGCGGGGGGGCTGTCACAGATACGCAGTATTTT. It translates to CASSTSGGAVTDTQYF.

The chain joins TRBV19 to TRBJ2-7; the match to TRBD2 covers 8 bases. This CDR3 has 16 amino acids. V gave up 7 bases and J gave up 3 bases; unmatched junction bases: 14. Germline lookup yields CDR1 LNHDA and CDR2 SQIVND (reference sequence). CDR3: CASTLGRGSHVYEQYF. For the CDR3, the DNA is TGTGCCAGTACCCTCGGGAGGGGCTCTCACGTCTACGAGCAGTACTTC.

CDR3 DNA sequence: TGTGCCAGCAGCCCGGAGAGGCAGGGACAAGAGACCCAGTACTTC. Its protein is CASSPERQGQETQYF. This chain links TRBV13 with TRBJ2-5; tentatively, D is TRBD1 (5 bases). The CDR3 has 15 residues. Deletions cut 5 bases from V and 2 bases from J, with 15 bases between. CDR1 and CDR2 (germline): PRHDT, FYEKMQ (reference sequence).

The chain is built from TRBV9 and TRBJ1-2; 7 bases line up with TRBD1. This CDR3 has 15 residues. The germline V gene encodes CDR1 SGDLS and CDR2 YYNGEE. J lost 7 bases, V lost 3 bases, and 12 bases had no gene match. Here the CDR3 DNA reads TGTGCCAGCAGCGGAAGACAGGGCCCTGAATCTGGCTACACCTTC. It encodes CASSGRQGPESGYTF.

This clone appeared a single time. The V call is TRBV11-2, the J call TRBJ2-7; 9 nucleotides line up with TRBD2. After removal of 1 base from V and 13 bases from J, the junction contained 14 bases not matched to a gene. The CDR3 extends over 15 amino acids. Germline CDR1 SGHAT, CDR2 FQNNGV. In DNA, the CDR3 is TGTGCCAGCAGCTTAGCGCCTAGCGGGACCCAGTGTCGTTACTTC. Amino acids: CASSLAPSGTQCRYF.

CDR3 loop: CASSEPNEQFF. The CDR3 DNA is TGTGCCAGCAGTGAACCGAATGAGCAGTTCTTC. The V gene is TRBV6-1, the J gene TRBJ2-1, with unresolved D. This CDR3 is built from 11 residues. Germline V lookup: CDR1 MNHNS, CDR2 SASEGT. Trimming pared 2 bases from V and 7 bases from J, leaving 3 bases between.